The present T cell receptor beta chain was sequenced within a study of long-term antiretroviral therapy in people with HIV. Turning to this clone: Antigen unknown.

Version v3.0 of the immunoSEQ assay was performed at survey level. It was about 40,000-55,000 T-cell genomes per sample that sequencing targeted. TCRdb keeps only in-frame clones here, not all; method: immunoSEQ multiplex PCR. The top ten clones hold roughly 5.2% of a sample with some 16,000 clones, 80% to 90% of them seen once. The study's findings and limits: Gathering of blood took place between about 2004 and 2017, possibly under older ART regimens. HIV repertoires spanned narrower CDR3 length ranges than controls.

One or more pre-ART and two or more post-ART PBMC samples were available from each donor. CDR1 and CDR2 (germline): SGHTS, YDEGEE. Trimming cost V 9 bases and J 5 bases; bases outside gene matches: 4. The CDR3 spans 12 residues. This chain joins TRBV5-8 and TRBJ2-7, with 11 positions matching TRBD1. The TCR comes from a woman in her thirties or forties with HIV. The material sequenced was unsorted PBMCs, taken 0.5 years after starting antiretroviral therapy. CDR3 coding DNA: TGTGCCACTATGGACAGGGGGCACGAGCAGTACTTC. Translated, it gives CATMDRGHEQYF.